Included here is one T cell receptor beta chain sequence, with context. Its antigen is unidentified. V was clipped by 2 bases and J by 7 bases; unmatched bases: 6. The CDR3 extends over 16 amino acids. Germline CDR1 MNHEY, CDR2 SVGAGI. This specimen comes from a study of T cell responses to AZD1222 COVID-19 vaccine. The table came from immunoSEQ multiplex PCR; TCRdb's copy has only in-frame clones and leaves some out. The sample lists about 200,000 clones, under 95% occurring once. Study-wide results and caveats: At study baseline, merely six AZD1222 recipients were seropositive. A mostly white British donor set with more females was recruited, and clonal diversity was possibly underestimated. No repertoire was sampled before or during the peak T cell response, only after it. Increased Spike-specific TCR breadth and depth were observed after two AZD1222 doses.

The clonotype originates from an adult who received the AZD1222 COVID-19 vaccine. The specimen was peripheral blood, collected 28 days after the second AZD1222 dose. The J gene is TRBJ2-1, the V gene TRBV6-5, with TRBD2 matching 12 bases. The CDR3: CASSYPGLAGSNEQFF. CDR3 sequence (DNA): TGTGCCAGCAGTTACCCCGGACTAGCGGGGTCTAATGAGCAGTTCTTC.